This passage covers 14 T cell receptor beta chains from one sample sequenced in a study of blood T cell repertoires in COVID-19. Method: immunoSEQ multiplex PCR; TCRdb's copy keeps in-frame clones and lacks some. The table lists roughly 380,000 clones, 75% to 90% of them singletons. Sequences were obtained from peripheral blood. These receptors were collected from a woman in her forties with COVID-19, enrolled during active disease.

The chain combines TRBV11-3 with TRBJ2-1; 9 positions match TRBD1. Losses at the gene ends were 1 base for V and 9 bases for J; bases not matched to a gene: 10. CDR3 length: 16 amino acids. Germline CDR1 reads SGHNT; CDR2 reads YENEEA. The DNA for the CDR3 is TGTGCCAGCAGCTTAGTTCCGGGACAGGGTTTTGTTGAGCAGTTCTTC. Translating gives CASSLVPGQGFVEQFF.

V usage is TRBV5-4 and J usage is TRBJ1-4; D is possibly TRBD1 (6 bases). Per germline, CDR1 SGHNT and CDR2 YYREEE (reference sequence). The CDR3 totals 15 residues. The V and J ends lost 0 bases and 5 bases respectively, with 11 bases between them. The CDR3 protein is CASSLVGGPNEKLFF. CDR3 in DNA: TGTGCCAGCAGCTTGGTTGGGGGCCCGAATGAAAAACTGTTTTTT.

This clone was detected only once. The chain couples TRBV28 to TRBJ2-7, with 7 positions matching TRBD1. Germline V lookup: CDR1 MDHEN, CDR2 SYDVKM. CDR3 length equals 16 residues. The V segment lost 7 bases and the J segment 7 bases; nucleotides outside the gene matches: 19. CDR3 DNA: TGTGCCAGCATCGAGCGGCGAGGGGGACAGCTCAGGGAGCAGTACTTC. This sequence encodes CASIERRGGQLREQYF.

The rearrangement uses TRBV5-4 and TRBJ1-1, with D perhaps matching TRBD1 (5 bases). The CDR3 is made up of 15 amino acids. V was pared by 1 base and J by 2 bases, with 12 bases between. Germline assignment: CDR1 SGHNT and CDR2 YYREEE (reference sequence). CDR3 coding DNA: TGTGCCAGCAGCTTGCGAACGGGGGTTAACACTGAAGCTTTCTTT. The encoded protein is CASSLRTGVNTEAFF.

This rearrangement joins TRBV18 to TRBJ1-1, with D perhaps TRBD1 (5 bases). Looked up from germline, CDR1 is KGHSH and CDR2 is LQKENI. The ends were cut back, 5 bases at V and 1 base at J, with 8 bases in the middle. The CDR3 consists of 13 residues. CDR3 coding DNA: TGTGCCAGCTCAGATCAGGGGAACACTGAAGCTTTCTTT. Amino acid sequence: CASSDQGNTEAFF.

This chain uses TRBV14 with TRBJ1-2; 7 nucleotides line up with TRBD1. After removal of 0 bases from V and 8 bases from J, the junction contained 12 bases not matched to a gene. Per germline, CDR1 SGHDN and CDR2 FVKESK. The CDR3 extends over 16 amino acids. The CDR3 sequence is CASSQEAGTAWNGYTF. The CDR3 coding sequence is TGTGCCAGCAGCCAAGAGGCCGGGACAGCCTGGAACGGCTACACCTTC.

The CDR3 here is CASQGGGTDTQYF. The CDR3, as DNA: TGTGCCAGCCAGGGGGGTGGCACAGATACGCAGTATTTT. V is TRBV28 and J is TRBJ2-3; D is perhaps TRBD1 (7 bases). Germline V gene sequence: CDR1 MDHEN, CDR2 SYDVKM. V was cut by 8 bases and J by 1 base, with 10 bases left in between. The CDR3 is made up of 13 amino acids. Drawing the rest from reference TRBV28 and TRBJ2-3, the complete variable domain is DVKVTQSSRYLVKRTGEKVFLECVQDMDHENMFWYRQDPGLGLRLIYFSYDVKMKEKGDIPEGYSVSREKKERFSLILESASTNQTSMYLCASQGGGTDTQYFGPGTRLTVL.

This clone appeared a single time. The chain links TRBV4-1 to TRBJ2-3; TRBD1 aligns across 8 bases. This CDR3 region has 14 residues. Germline CDR1 reads MGHRA; CDR2 reads YSYEKL. J lost 4 bases, V lost 0 bases, and 0 bases had no gene match. This chain's CDR3 is CASSQEQGADTQYF. The CDR3 nucleotides are TGCGCCAGCAGCCAAGAACAGGGGGCAGATACGCAGTATTTT.

The chain couples TRBV12-3 or TRBV12-4 to TRBJ1-2; D unclear. The CDR3 totals 13 residues. Trimming stripped 3 bases from V and 8 bases from J, with 13 bases between. CDR3 coding DNA: TGTGCCAGCAGTTTTGGTCGGTTGCTGGGCTACACCTTC. It yields the protein CASSFGRLLGYTF.

The genes are TRBV10-3 and TRBJ2-5; 7 nucleotides agree with TRBD1. CDR1 and CDR2 (germline): ENHRY, SYGVKD. This CDR3 spans 13 amino acids. After removal of 8 bases from V and 0 bases from J, the junction contained 3 bases not matched to a gene. In DNA, the CDR3 is TGTGCCATCGGGACAGACAACCAAGAGACCCAGTACTTC. Its protein product is CAIGTDNQETQYF.

The chain carries TRBV7-9 and TRBJ1-2; a possible D gene is TRBD1 (5 bases). CDR1 SEHNR and CDR2 FQNEAQ come from the germline V gene (reference sequence). The CDR3 contains 12 residues. The ends were cut back, 3 bases at V and 7 bases at J, with 9 bases in the middle. The CDR3 coding sequence is TGTGCCAGCAGCTTCGGACATCTTGGCTACACCTTC. Translation: CASSFGHLGYTF.

V and J are TRBV11-3 and TRBJ2-1; 8 nucleotides align to TRBD1. The CDR3 contains 15 residues. CDR1 is SGHNT, CDR2 YENEEA, per germline. J lost 7 bases, V lost 5 bases, and 10 bases had no gene match. In nucleotides, the CDR3 is TGTGCCAGCAGCCCCCACAGGGGGAAGGGGAATGAGCAGTTCTTC. Residues: CASSPHRGKGNEQFF.

This sequence joins TRBV6-2 or TRBV6-3 and TRBJ2-3; 7 positions match TRBD1. Per the germline V gene, CDR1 is MNHEY and CDR2 is SVGEGT. The CDR3 is 15 residues long. V lost 6 bases, J lost 1 base, and 7 bases stayed unmatched. CDR3 sequence (DNA): TGTGCCAGCAGCCCACCGACAGGGCGCACAGATACGCAGTATTTT. Translation gives CASSPPTGRTDTQYF.

V is TRBV6-1 and J is TRBJ1-4; TRBD1 matches 7 bases. This CDR3 region has 19 residues. Germline trimming cut 0 bases from V and 0 bases from J; bases unmatched to any gene: 10. CDR1 and CDR2 from the germline V gene are MNHNS and SASEGT. CDR3 in amino acids: CASSEAAGGRTATNEKLFF. The CDR3, as DNA: TGTGCCAGCAGTGAAGCCGCAGGGGGGAGGACTGCAACTAATGAAAAACTGTTTTTT.